The TCR beta chain under discussion was sequenced for a study of shared clonotypes between healthy human individuals (dated by TCRdb to about 2020). Some background on the complete study: The cohort comprised a couple of women and a few men aged 18 to 49 years. For each donor, CD4 naive and CD4 memory were each given three plates, CD8 naive was given two plates, and CD8 memory was given one plate. The study deeply sequenced blood TCR repertoires of about five healthy adults to estimate repertoire size and the extent of clonotype sharing between individuals. To increase sequencing depth and limit assay-specific biases, different laboratories used diverse techniques to prepare libraries and sequence TCR repertoires. Each donor's leukapheresis produced roughly between roughly 0.85 and 9.5 billion PBMCs.

Spanning cysteine to phenylalanine, the CDR3 consists of 21 amino acids. Solely the CDR3 DNA is kept, with 63 bases framed from the first base. TCR CDR3 regions were amplified from genomic DNA by multiplex PCR using the deep immunoSEQ assay. Extracted genomic DNA from each cell subset was distributed evenly across all wells of several immunoSEQ 96-well plates, and each plate was treated as a replicate. Each replicate PCR for sorted subsets received roughly 0.2 ug genomic DNA, equal to tens of thousands of T cell genomes. Purified libraries were measured with a Qubit 3.0 fluorometer, size-checked on a Bioanalyzer 2100, and measured again with the KAPA Library Quantification kit. Every immunoSEQ 96-well plate was sequenced on a separate single-read 150-cycle Illumina NextSeq 550 flow cell. The paper's processing steps were these. Because the immunoSEQ output included only junctional sequences and no quality scores, the filtering could not be the same as the filtering used for full-length reads. Sequences were annotated with PyIR, a Python wrapper for IgBLAST v1.9, using IMGT germline references to assign V/J genes and CDR3. Any read was removed if the V/J assignment was weak (E-value above 1e-6), the CDR3 was missing, or the read contained stop codons, out-of-frame junctions, or ambiguous translated residues. A V3J clonotype was defined by an identical inferred V gene, J gene, and CDR3 amino acid sequence. To compute the percentage overlap between repertoires, the number of shared unique clonotypes was divided by the size of the smaller repertoire. Three approaches were used to assess repertoire richness: RTK rarefaction, the Chao1 estimator, and Recon v2.1 estimates of unobserved clonotypes. For all TCRbeta clonotypes obtained by the gDNA method from a handful of donors, generation probabilities were computed with OLGA. This is the immuneACCESS table as TCRdb keeps it, with only in-frame sequences that have V and J called. A part of the clones is gone; compared with another copy, unresolved V genes explain less than half, and the rest is unexplained. The D gene and trimming were derived from the DNA, and the V and J assignments and clone size from that table. The sample yields around 700,000 clones; about 74% were counted once. The leading ten clones occupy over 1.5% of the sample.

The full study reports these points: The small number of donors limited the genetic and exposure-history diversity represented. Compared with non-shared clonotypes, clonotypes shared by all four sorted-subset donors had higher generation probabilities. Pairwise subsampling indicated that sequencing depth was expected to affect the degree of clonotype sharing among donors. Estimated clonotype richness was generally larger for naive than for memory subsets. Sampling was restricted to blood, and TCR repertoires in tissues likely differ from the TCR repertoires found in blood. Sharing across several donors was observed for 5% to 6.5% of naive CD4, over 3% of naive CD8, 2.3% of memory CD4, and about 0.38% of memory CD8 clonotypes. Incomplete sequencing was indicated by rarefaction of sorted-subset datasets, despite the large sequencing depth.

This clone occurred a few times. There is no known antigen for this receptor. Base quality data are lacking; no much larger clone is found one base away. Healthy HIV-negative adults with no recently reported acute infections or vaccinations were included as donors. Every donor was a Caucasian adult living in Nashville, Tennessee, USA. CD4+ T cells were enriched through magnetic negative selection, after which naive cells were positively selected on CD45RA and the remaining negative fraction served as the memory subset. After blood collection by leukapheresis, PBMCs were isolated using Ficoll-Histopaque density gradient centrifugation and then cryopreserved in the vapor phase of liquid nitrogen. Analytical flow cytometry was used to check the purity and quantity of every magnetically sorted T cell population. From each sorted fraction, genomic DNA was isolated and quantified by UV absorbance on a Nanodrop 2000c.

Sequences were obtained from memory CD4+ T cells sorted from blood. In light of the paper, this sample's cell subset or site label describes: CD45RA-negative fraction. This clonotype originated in a young woman in good health. The rearranged segments are TRBV21-1 and TRBJ1-2; the tabulated D call, TRBD1, remains unverified against the DNA. TRBV21-1 is deemed a pseudogene. The bases are TGTGCCAGCAGCAACCATAAAGTTCATGAAGCAACAGGGCATCGGAGGTATGGCTACACCTTC. Its translation reads: CASSNHKVHEATGHRRYGYTF.